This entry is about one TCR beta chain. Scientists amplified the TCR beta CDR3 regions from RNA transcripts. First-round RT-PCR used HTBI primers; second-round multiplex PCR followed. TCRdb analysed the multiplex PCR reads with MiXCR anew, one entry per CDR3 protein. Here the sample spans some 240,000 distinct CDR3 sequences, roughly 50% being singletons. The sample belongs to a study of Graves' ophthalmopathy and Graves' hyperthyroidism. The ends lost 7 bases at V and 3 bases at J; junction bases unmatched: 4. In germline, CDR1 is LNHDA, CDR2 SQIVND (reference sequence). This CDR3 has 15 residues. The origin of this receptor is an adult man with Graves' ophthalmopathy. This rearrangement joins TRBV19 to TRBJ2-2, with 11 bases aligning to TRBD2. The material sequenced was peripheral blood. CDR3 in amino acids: CASNTGLADTGELFF. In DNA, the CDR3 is TGTGCCAGTAATACGGGACTAGCGGACACCGGGGAGCTGTTTTTT. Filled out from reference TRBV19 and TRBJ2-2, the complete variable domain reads DGGITQSPKYLFRKEGQNVTLSCEQNLNHDAMYWYRQDPGQGLRLIYYSQIVNDFQKGDIAEGYSVSREKKESFPLTVTSAQKNPTAFYLCASNTGLADTGELFFGEGSRLTVL.